This is a list of T cell receptor beta chains from one sample in a study of control samples from healthy donors and cancer patients. Assay: immunoSEQ multiplex PCR; the TCRdb copy retains only in-frame clones and omits some. The profile shows around 78,000 clones, around 94% of them singletons. The sample was blood. These receptors originate from a woman aged 18-29 years in good health. Each CDR3 is given with its conserved first and last residue. Each record gives: clone size, V gene, J gene, D gene, CDR3 DNA, CDR3 protein. The D gene is left open where the match is weak. Some rows mark clone size as missing; the rest say once, few, many or name a class of expanded clone.

clone_size: .; v_call: TRBV2; j_call: TRBJ2-7; d_call: .; cdr3_nt: TGTGCCAGCAAGGAGGGGTCCTACGAGCAGTACTTC; cdr3_aa: CASKEGSYEQYF
clone_size: .; v_call: TRBV7-2; j_call: TRBJ2-5; d_call: .; cdr3_nt: TGTGCCAGCAGCCCATCCCCGGCGACCCAGTACTTC; cdr3_aa: CASSPSPATQYF
clone_size: .; v_call: TRBV6-5; j_call: TRBJ1-1; d_call: .; cdr3_nt: TGTGCCAGCAGCAAACAGGGTTTGGACACTGAAGCTTTCTTT; cdr3_aa: CASSKQGLDTEAFF
clone_size: .; v_call: TRBV7-6; j_call: TRBJ1-4; d_call: .; cdr3_nt: TGTGCCAGCAGCTTAGCGCTTGGGGAATCTAATGAAAAACTGTTTTTT; cdr3_aa: CASSLALGESNEKLFF
clone_size: .; v_call: TRBV29-1; j_call: TRBJ2-2; d_call: TRBD1; cdr3_nt: TGCAGCGTGACAGGGGGCGCCGCCGGGGAGCTGTTTTTT; cdr3_aa: CSVTGGAAGELFF
clone_size: .; v_call: TRBV7-2; j_call: TRBJ2-3; d_call: .; cdr3_nt: TGTGCCAGCAGCTTAGTCCCAGGGCCCACGGATACGCAGTATTTT; cdr3_aa: CASSLVPGPTDTQYF
clone_size: .; v_call: TRBV5-5; j_call: TRBJ1-1; d_call: .; cdr3_nt: TGTGCCAGCAGCTTGTACTCAGGGAACACTGAAGCTTTCTTT; cdr3_aa: CASSLYSGNTEAFF
clone_size: .; v_call: TRBV5-1; j_call: TRBJ1-3; d_call: .; cdr3_nt: TGCGCCAGCAGCTTGGGTGCTCCCTCTGGAAACACCATATATTTT; cdr3_aa: CASSLGAPSGNTIYF
clone_size: .; v_call: TRBV11-2; j_call: TRBJ1-4; d_call: .; cdr3_nt: TGTGCCAGCAGCCTTCTCTGGACACGAGGAAGCGGTAAAGTGGAAAAACTGTTTTTT; cdr3_aa: CASSLLWTRGSGKVEKLFF
clone_size: .; v_call: TRBV6-5; j_call: TRBJ1-2; d_call: .; cdr3_nt: TGTGCCAGCTGGGACGGGAACTATGGCTACACCTTC; cdr3_aa: CASWDGNYGYTF
clone_size: .; v_call: TRBV9; j_call: TRBJ1-5; d_call: .; cdr3_nt: TGTGCCAGCAGCGTAGGGTGGGGTAATCAGCCCCAGCATTTT; cdr3_aa: CASSVGWGNQPQHF
clone_size: .; v_call: TRBV5-1; j_call: TRBJ2-7; d_call: .; cdr3_nt: TGCGCCAGCAGCTTGGTCGTGGCCTACGAGCAGTACTTC; cdr3_aa: CASSLVVAYEQYF
clone_size: .; v_call: TRBV18; j_call: TRBJ2-3; d_call: TRBD1; cdr3_nt: TGTGCCAGCTCAGTCGGGACAGGGGATTCAGATACGCAGTATTTT; cdr3_aa: CASSVGTGDSDTQYF
clone_size: once; v_call: TRBV4-1; j_call: TRBJ1-3; d_call: .; cdr3_nt: TGCGCCAGCAGCCAAAATATCGGTTCTGGAAACACCATATATTTT; cdr3_aa: CASSQNIGSGNTIYF
clone_size: few; v_call: TRBV4-1; j_call: TRBJ1-1; d_call: .; cdr3_nt: TGCGCCAGCAGCCAAGATGGCCAGTACGTGGGTGAAGCTTTCTTT; cdr3_aa: CASSQDGQYVGEAFF
clone_size: .; v_call: TRBV29-1; j_call: TRBJ1-2; d_call: .; cdr3_nt: TGCAGCGTTGTAGTGAACTATGGCTACACCTTC; cdr3_aa: CSVVVNYGYTF
clone_size: .; v_call: TRBV3-1/TRBV3-2; j_call: TRBJ1-5; d_call: .; cdr3_nt: TGTGCCAGCAGCCCAAACTCAGGATACAATCAGCCCCAGCATTTT; cdr3_aa: CASSPNSGYNQPQHF
clone_size: .; v_call: TRBV7-2; j_call: TRBJ2-1; d_call: TRBD1; cdr3_nt: TGTGCCAGCAGCTTGGGGACAGGGTACTACAATGAGCAGTTCTTC; cdr3_aa: CASSLGTGYYNEQFF
clone_size: .; v_call: TRBV11-1; j_call: TRBJ2-1; d_call: TRBD2; cdr3_nt: TGTGCCAGCAGCTTTGACGCGGGAGAGGGCTACAATGAGCAGTTCTTC; cdr3_aa: CASSFDAGEGYNEQFF
clone_size: .; v_call: TRBV2; j_call: TRBJ2-7; d_call: TRBD2; cdr3_nt: TGTGCCAGTTCAATGGGGGGGTCGACAGCAAGGACCTCCGAGCAGTACTTC; cdr3_aa: CASSMGGSTARTSEQYF
clone_size: once; v_call: TRBV19; j_call: TRBJ2-7; d_call: .; cdr3_nt: TGTGCCAGTAGTATAGTTTCCGGCTCCTACGAGCAGTACTTC; cdr3_aa: CASSIVSGSYEQYF
clone_size: .; v_call: TRBV28; j_call: TRBJ2-6; d_call: TRBD1; cdr3_nt: TGTGCCAGCGTGGATACAGGGGGCTCCCCTGGGGCCAACGTCCTGACTTTC; cdr3_aa: CASVDTGGSPGANVLTF
clone_size: few; v_call: TRBV5-4; j_call: TRBJ2-7; d_call: TRBD2; cdr3_nt: TGTGCCAGCAGCTTAGTAGCGGGGGCGAACAACGAGCAGTACTTC; cdr3_aa: CASSLVAGANNEQYF
clone_size: .; v_call: TRBV25-1; j_call: TRBJ1-2; d_call: .; cdr3_nt: TGTGCCAGCAGTGATCCCCTTAACTATGGCTACACCTTC; cdr3_aa: CASSDPLNYGYTF
clone_size: .; v_call: TRBV5-1; j_call: TRBJ2-7; d_call: .; cdr3_nt: TGCGCCAGCAGAGAGGGGCCGTCACCGGACGAGCAGTACTTC; cdr3_aa: CASREGPSPDEQYF
clone_size: once; v_call: TRBV7-9; j_call: TRBJ1-1; d_call: TRBD1; cdr3_nt: TGTGCCAGCAGCCCCGACAGGGTGGACACTGAAGCTTTCTTT; cdr3_aa: CASSPDRVDTEAFF
clone_size: .; v_call: TRBV10-2; j_call: TRBJ2-5; d_call: .; cdr3_nt: TGCGCCAGCAGTGTACAGCAAGAGACCCAGTACTTC; cdr3_aa: CASSVQQETQYF
clone_size: .; v_call: TRBV3-1/TRBV3-2; j_call: TRBJ1-2; d_call: .; cdr3_nt: TGTGCCAGCAGCCAAGACAGGACATATGGCTACACCTTC; cdr3_aa: CASSQDRTYGYTF
clone_size: .; v_call: TRBV7-9; j_call: TRBJ2-3; d_call: .; cdr3_nt: TGTGCCAGCAGCAACACAGATACGCAGTATTTT; cdr3_aa: CASSNTDTQYF
clone_size: .; v_call: TRBV10-1; j_call: TRBJ1-2; d_call: .; cdr3_nt: TGCGCCAGCAGTCCTAGGTTTAACTATGGCTACACCTTC; cdr3_aa: CASSPRFNYGYTF
clone_size: .; v_call: TRBV6-2/TRBV6-3; j_call: TRBJ2-3; d_call: .; cdr3_nt: TGTGCCAGCAGCCCCGCTTTAAGTGGGGAGGCAGATACGCAGTATTTT; cdr3_aa: CASSPALSGEADTQYF
clone_size: .; v_call: TRBV9; j_call: TRBJ2-2; d_call: TRBD2; cdr3_nt: TGTGCCAGCAGCGTCGCCGGGACTAGCGGTACCGGGGAGCTGTTTTTT; cdr3_aa: CASSVAGTSGTGELFF
clone_size: .; v_call: TRBV6-5; j_call: TRBJ1-6; d_call: .; cdr3_nt: TGTGCCAGCAGGCAGGGACACCTTAATTCACCCCTCCACTTT; cdr3_aa: CASRQGHLNSPLHF
clone_size: .; v_call: TRBV7-8; j_call: TRBJ1-4; d_call: .; cdr3_nt: TGTGCCAGCAGCGTCCTTCACGTCGGCAATGAAAAACTGTTTTTT; cdr3_aa: CASSVLHVGNEKLFF
clone_size: .; v_call: TRBV28; j_call: TRBJ1-1; d_call: .; cdr3_nt: TGTGCCAGCAGTTTGAAGGCTTTCTTT; cdr3_aa: CASSLKAFF
clone_size: once; v_call: TRBV14; j_call: TRBJ2-7; d_call: .; cdr3_nt: TGTGCCAGCAGCCAAGGGACTATGACCTACGAGCAGTACTTC; cdr3_aa: CASSQGTMTYEQYF
clone_size: .; v_call: TRBV27; j_call: TRBJ1-5; d_call: .; cdr3_nt: TGTGCCACCGTCCAGGGGAGATATAGCAATCAGCCCCAGCATTTT; cdr3_aa: CATVQGRYSNQPQHF
clone_size: .; v_call: TRBV5-1; j_call: TRBJ2-7; d_call: .; cdr3_nt: TGCGCCAGCAGCTTGGAACCTTACGAGCAGTACTTC; cdr3_aa: CASSLEPYEQYF
clone_size: .; v_call: TRBV28; j_call: TRBJ2-5; d_call: TRBD2; cdr3_nt: TGTGCCAGCAGCCATAGCGGGAGTGGCCGGGAGACCCAGTACTTC; cdr3_aa: CASSHSGSGRETQYF
clone_size: once; v_call: TRBV2; j_call: TRBJ1-5; d_call: .; cdr3_nt: TGTGCCAGCACGAGGGTGAGGGATCAGCCCCAGCATTTT; cdr3_aa: CASTRVRDQPQHF
clone_size: once; v_call: TRBV6-4; j_call: TRBJ2-3; d_call: TRBD2; cdr3_nt: TGTGCCAGCAGTGATACCCCGGCTAGCGGGGGTTCGGATACGCAGTATTTT; cdr3_aa: CASSDTPASGGSDTQYF
clone_size: .; v_call: TRBV2; j_call: TRBJ1-3; d_call: .; cdr3_nt: TGTGCCAGCAGTGAAGCTTCAGGCTCTGGAAACACCATATATTTT; cdr3_aa: CASSEASGSGNTIYF
clone_size: .; v_call: TRBV4-1; j_call: TRBJ1-5; d_call: .; cdr3_nt: TGCGCCAGCAGCCAAGTGATCAATCAGCCCCAGCATTTT; cdr3_aa: CASSQVINQPQHF
clone_size: .; v_call: TRBV5-8; j_call: TRBJ1-2; d_call: TRBD1; cdr3_nt: TGTGCCAGCAGCTGGTTTGGAGGGGGCCCGGTCTATGGCTACACCTTC; cdr3_aa: CASSWFGGGPVYGYTF
clone_size: .; v_call: TRBV6-5; j_call: TRBJ1-2; d_call: .; cdr3_nt: TGTGCCAGCAGTCCCGGGACAAATTATGGCTACACCTTC; cdr3_aa: CASSPGTNYGYTF
clone_size: .; v_call: TRBV28; j_call: TRBJ2-1; d_call: .; cdr3_nt: TGTGCCAGCCGCCTCCGGGGGGCCCCCCTTATCCATGAGCAGTTCTTC; cdr3_aa: CASRLRGAPLIHEQFF
clone_size: .; v_call: TRBV27; j_call: TRBJ2-7; d_call: .; cdr3_nt: TGTGCCAGCACCTCGGGCTCCTACGAGCAGTACTTC; cdr3_aa: CASTSGSYEQYF
clone_size: .; v_call: TRBV6-2/TRBV6-3; j_call: TRBJ1-5; d_call: .; cdr3_nt: TGTGCCAGCAGTTACAGTTCGAGGAATCAGCCCCAGCATTTT; cdr3_aa: CASSYSSRNQPQHF
clone_size: medium-sized; v_call: TRBV6-2/TRBV6-3; j_call: TRBJ2-7; d_call: .; cdr3_nt: TGTGCCAGCAGTTACGGGGGAGAGGGGTCCTACGAGCAGTACTTC; cdr3_aa: CASSYGGEGSYEQYF
clone_size: .; v_call: TRBV5-4; j_call: TRBJ2-5; d_call: TRBD1; cdr3_nt: TGTGCCAGCAGCTTCTCTCCCCCGACAGGGAGCCAAGAGACCCAGTACTTC; cdr3_aa: CASSFSPPTGSQETQYF
clone_size: .; v_call: TRBV5-4; j_call: TRBJ1-4; d_call: .; cdr3_nt: TGTGCCAGCAGCCAGGGACACATTAATGAAAAACTGTTTTTT; cdr3_aa: CASSQGHINEKLFF
clone_size: .; v_call: TRBV7-9; j_call: TRBJ2-2; d_call: .; cdr3_nt: TGTGCCAGCAGAGGTGGGGGAAAGAACACCGGGGAGCTGTTTTTT; cdr3_aa: CASRGGGKNTGELFF
clone_size: .; v_call: TRBV29-1; j_call: TRBJ2-7; d_call: .; cdr3_nt: TGCAGCGCGAGGGTCGGTCACAGGCGAAACCAACCACCCTACGAGCAGTACTTC; cdr3_aa: CSARVGHRRNQPPYEQYF
clone_size: .; v_call: TRBV28; j_call: TRBJ2-6; d_call: .; cdr3_nt: TGTGCCATAAAAGCGGGACAGAGCTCTGGGGCCAACGTCCTGACTTTC; cdr3_aa: CAIKAGQSSGANVLTF
clone_size: .; v_call: TRBV19; j_call: TRBJ2-7; d_call: .; cdr3_nt: TGTGCCAGTAGTATCGTTTCGGGGGCAGGGGGCTACGAGCAGTACTTC; cdr3_aa: CASSIVSGAGGYEQYF
clone_size: .; v_call: TRBV9; j_call: TRBJ2-5; d_call: .; cdr3_nt: TGTGCCAGCAGCGTAGGGCAGGGAAGGTTGCAAGAGACCCAGTACTTC; cdr3_aa: CASSVGQGRLQETQYF
clone_size: .; v_call: TRBV4-1; j_call: TRBJ1-1; d_call: .; cdr3_nt: TGCGCCAGCAGCCATCCCGGGGCGACTTTCTTT; cdr3_aa: CASSHPGATFF
clone_size: .; v_call: TRBV27; j_call: TRBJ1-5; d_call: .; cdr3_nt: TGTGCCAGCAGTTTATCGTGGGGAGGAAATAGCAATCAGCCCCAGCATTTT; cdr3_aa: CASSLSWGGNSNQPQHF
clone_size: .; v_call: TRBV6-1; j_call: TRBJ1-1; d_call: .; cdr3_nt: TGTGCCAGCAGTGAAGCGGCCGAGAACACTGAAGCTTTCTTT; cdr3_aa: CASSEAAENTEAFF